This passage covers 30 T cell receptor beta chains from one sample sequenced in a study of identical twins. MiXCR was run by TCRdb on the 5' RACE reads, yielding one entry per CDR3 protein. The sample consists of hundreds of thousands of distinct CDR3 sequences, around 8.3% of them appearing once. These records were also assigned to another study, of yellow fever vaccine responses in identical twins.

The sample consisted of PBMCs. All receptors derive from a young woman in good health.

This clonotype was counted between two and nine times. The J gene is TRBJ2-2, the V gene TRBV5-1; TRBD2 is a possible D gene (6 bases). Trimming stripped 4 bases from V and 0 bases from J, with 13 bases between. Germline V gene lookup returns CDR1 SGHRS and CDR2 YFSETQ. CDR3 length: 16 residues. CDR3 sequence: CASSLRRGSNTGELFF. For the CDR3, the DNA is TGCGCCAGCAGCCTACGTCGGGGGTCGAACACCGGGGAGCTGTTTTTT.

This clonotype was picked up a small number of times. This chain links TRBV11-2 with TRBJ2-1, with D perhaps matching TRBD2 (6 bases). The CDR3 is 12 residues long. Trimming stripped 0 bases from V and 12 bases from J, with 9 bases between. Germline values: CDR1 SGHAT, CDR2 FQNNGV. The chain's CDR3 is CASSLEVGGQFF. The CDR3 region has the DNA TGTGCCAGCAGCTTAGAGGTCGGGGGGCAGTTCTTC.

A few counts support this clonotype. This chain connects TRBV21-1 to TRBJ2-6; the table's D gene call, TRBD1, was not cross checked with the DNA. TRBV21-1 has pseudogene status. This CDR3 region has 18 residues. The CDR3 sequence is CASSKGKGGASGANVLTF. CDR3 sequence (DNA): TGTGCCAGCAGCAAAGGGAAAGGGGGGGCCTCTGGGGCCAACGTCCTGACTTTC.

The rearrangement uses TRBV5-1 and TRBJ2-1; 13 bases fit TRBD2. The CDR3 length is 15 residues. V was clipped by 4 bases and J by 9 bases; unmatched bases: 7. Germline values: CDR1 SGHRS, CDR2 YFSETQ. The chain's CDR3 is CASSPGLAGLAEQFF. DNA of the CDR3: TGCGCCAGCAGCCCGGGACTAGCGGGATTGGCTGAGCAGTTCTTC.

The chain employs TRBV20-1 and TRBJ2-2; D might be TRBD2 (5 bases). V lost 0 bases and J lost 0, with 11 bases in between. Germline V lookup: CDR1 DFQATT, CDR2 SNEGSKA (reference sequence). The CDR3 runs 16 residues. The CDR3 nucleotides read TGCAGTGCTAGAGATCCAACTAGAACGAACACCGGGGAGCTGTTTTTT. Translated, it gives CSARDPTRTNTGELFF.

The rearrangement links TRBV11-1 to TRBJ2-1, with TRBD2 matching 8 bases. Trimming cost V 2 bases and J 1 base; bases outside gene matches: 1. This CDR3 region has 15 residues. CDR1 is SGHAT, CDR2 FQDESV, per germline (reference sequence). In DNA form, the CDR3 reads TGTGCCAGCAGCTTAAAGCGGGGGTCCTACAATGAGCAGTTCTTC. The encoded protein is CASSLKRGSYNEQFF.

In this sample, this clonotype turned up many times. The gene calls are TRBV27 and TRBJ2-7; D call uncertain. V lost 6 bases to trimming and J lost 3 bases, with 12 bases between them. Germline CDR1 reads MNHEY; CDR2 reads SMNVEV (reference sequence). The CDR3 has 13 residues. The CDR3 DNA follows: TGTGCCAGCAGCCAAACCGCGCTCTACGAGCAGTACTTC. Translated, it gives CASSQTALYEQYF.

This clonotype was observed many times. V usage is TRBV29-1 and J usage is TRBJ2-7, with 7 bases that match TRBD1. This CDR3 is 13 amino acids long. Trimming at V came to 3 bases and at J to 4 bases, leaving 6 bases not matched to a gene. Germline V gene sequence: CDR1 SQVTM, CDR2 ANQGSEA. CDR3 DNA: TGCAGCGTTGATCGTCAGGGGGTTTACGAGCAGTACTTC. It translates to CSVDRQGVYEQYF.

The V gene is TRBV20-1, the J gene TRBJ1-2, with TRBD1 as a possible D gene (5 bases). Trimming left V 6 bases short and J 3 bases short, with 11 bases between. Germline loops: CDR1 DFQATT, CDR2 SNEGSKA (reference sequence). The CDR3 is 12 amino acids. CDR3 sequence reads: CSAGVADYGYTF. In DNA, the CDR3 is TGCAGTGCAGGGGTTGCAGACTATGGCTACACCTTC.

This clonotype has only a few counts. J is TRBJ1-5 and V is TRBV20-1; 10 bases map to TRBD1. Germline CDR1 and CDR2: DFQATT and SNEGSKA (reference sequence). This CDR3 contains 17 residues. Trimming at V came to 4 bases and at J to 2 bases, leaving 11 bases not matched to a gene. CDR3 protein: CSATGTGDYEGNQPQHF. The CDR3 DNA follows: TGCAGTGCTACCGGGACAGGGGATTATGAAGGCAATCAGCCCCAGCATTTT.

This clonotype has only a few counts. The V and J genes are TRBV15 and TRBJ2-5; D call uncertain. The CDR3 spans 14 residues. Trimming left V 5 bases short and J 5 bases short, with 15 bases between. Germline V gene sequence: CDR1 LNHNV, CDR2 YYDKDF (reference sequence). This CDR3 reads CATSASGPQETQYF. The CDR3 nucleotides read TGTGCCACCAGCGCATCCGGGCCACAGGAGACCCAGTACTTC. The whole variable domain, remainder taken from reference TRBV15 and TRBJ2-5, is DAMVIQNPRYQVTQFGKPVTLSCSQTLNHNVMYWYQQKSSQAPKLLFHYYDKDFNNEADTPDNFQSRRPNTSFCFLDIRSPGLGDTAMYLCATSASGPQETQYFGPGTRLLVL.

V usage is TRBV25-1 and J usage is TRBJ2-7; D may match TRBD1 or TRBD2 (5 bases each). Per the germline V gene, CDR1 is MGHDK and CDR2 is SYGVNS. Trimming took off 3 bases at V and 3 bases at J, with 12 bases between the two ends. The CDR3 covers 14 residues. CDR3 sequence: CASSDGDVSYEQYF. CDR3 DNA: TGTGCCAGCAGTGACGGGGACGTTAGCTACGAGCAGTACTTC.

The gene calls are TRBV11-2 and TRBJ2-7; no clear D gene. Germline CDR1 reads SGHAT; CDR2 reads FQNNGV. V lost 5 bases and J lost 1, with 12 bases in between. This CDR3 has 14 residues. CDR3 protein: CASSPDGLSYEQYF. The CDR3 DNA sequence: TGTGCCAGCAGCCCGGACGGATTATCCTACGAGCAGTACTTC.

The CDR3 here is CSARDPVGIGEQYF. As DNA, the CDR3 is TGCAGTGCTAGAGATCCGGTGGGGATTGGCGAGCAGTACTTC. The chain combines TRBV20-1 with TRBJ2-7; D remains ambiguous. This CDR3 region has 14 residues. Looked up from germline, CDR1 is DFQATT and CDR2 is SNEGSKA (reference sequence). V gave up 0 bases and J gave up 6 bases, with 15 bases separating them.

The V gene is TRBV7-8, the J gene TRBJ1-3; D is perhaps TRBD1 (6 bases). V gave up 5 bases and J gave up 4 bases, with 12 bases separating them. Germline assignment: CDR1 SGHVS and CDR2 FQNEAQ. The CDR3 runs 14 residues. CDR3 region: CASSLQGWGNTIYF. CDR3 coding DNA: TGTGCCAGCAGCCTACAGGGTTGGGGAAACACCATATATTTT. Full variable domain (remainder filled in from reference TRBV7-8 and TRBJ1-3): GAGVSQSPRYKVAKRGQDVALRCDPISGHVSLFWYQQALGQGPEFLTYFQNEAQLDKSGLPSDRFFAERPEGSVSTLKIQRTQQEDSAVYLCASSLQGWGNTIYFGEGSWLTVV.

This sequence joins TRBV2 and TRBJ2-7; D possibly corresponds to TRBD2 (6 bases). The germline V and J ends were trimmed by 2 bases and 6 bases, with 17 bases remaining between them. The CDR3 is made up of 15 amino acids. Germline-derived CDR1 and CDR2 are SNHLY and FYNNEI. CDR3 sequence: CASSEPAVGGSEQYF. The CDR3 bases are TGTGCCAGCAGTGAACCTGCGGTCGGGGGATCCGAGCAGTACTTC.

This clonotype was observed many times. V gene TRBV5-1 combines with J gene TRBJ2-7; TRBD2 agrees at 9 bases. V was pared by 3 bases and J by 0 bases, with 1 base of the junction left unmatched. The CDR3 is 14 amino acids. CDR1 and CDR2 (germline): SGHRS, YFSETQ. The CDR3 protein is CASSWTSDSYEQYF. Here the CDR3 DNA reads TGCGCCAGCAGCTGGACTAGCGACTCCTACGAGCAGTACTTC.

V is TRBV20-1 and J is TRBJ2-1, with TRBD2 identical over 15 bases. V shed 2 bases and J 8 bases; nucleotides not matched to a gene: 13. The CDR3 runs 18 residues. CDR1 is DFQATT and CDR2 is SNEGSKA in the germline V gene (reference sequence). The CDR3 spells CSARPRTSGRVWADEQFF. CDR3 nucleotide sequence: TGCAGTGCTAGACCAAGGACTAGCGGGAGGGTATGGGCGGATGAGCAGTTCTTC.

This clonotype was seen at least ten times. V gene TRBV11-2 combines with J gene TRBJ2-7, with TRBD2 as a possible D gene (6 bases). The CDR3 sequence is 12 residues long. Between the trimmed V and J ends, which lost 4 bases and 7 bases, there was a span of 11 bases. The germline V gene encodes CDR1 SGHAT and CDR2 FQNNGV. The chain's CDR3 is CASSSGRGEQYF. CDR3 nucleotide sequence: TGTGCCAGCAGCTCGGGTCGGGGGGAGCAGTACTTC. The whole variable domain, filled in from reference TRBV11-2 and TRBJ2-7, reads EAGVAQSPRYKIIEKRQSVAFWCNPISGHATLYWYQQILGQGPKLLIQFQNNGVVDDSQLPKDRFSAERLKGVDSTLKIQPAKLEDSAVYLCASSSGRGEQYFGPGTRLTVT.

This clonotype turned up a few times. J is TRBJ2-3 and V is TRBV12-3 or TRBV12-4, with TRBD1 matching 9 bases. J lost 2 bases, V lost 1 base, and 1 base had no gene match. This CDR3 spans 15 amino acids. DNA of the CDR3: TGTGCCAGCAGTTTAGGGACAGGGGACACAGATACGCAGTATTTT. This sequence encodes CASSLGTGDTDTQYF.

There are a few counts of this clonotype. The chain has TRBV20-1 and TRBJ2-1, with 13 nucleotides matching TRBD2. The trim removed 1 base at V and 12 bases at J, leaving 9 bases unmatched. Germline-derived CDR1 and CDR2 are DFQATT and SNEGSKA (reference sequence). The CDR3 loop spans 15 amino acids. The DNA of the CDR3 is TGCAGTGCTAGAGGACCGGGACTAGCGGGATCGGGGCAGTTCTTC. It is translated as CSARGPGLAGSGQFF.

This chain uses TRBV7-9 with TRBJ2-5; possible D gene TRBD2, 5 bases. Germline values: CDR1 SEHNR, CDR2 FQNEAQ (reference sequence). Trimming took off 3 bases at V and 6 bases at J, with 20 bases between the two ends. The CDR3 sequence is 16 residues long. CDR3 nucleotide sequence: TGTGCCAGCAGCTTGGGGAGAGACATCCCGGGCAAGACCCAGTACTTC. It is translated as CASSLGRDIPGKTQYF.

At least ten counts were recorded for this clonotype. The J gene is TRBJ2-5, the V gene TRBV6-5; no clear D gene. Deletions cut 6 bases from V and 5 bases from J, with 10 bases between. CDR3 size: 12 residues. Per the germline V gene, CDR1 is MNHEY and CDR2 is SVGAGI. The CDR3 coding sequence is TGTGCCAGCAGCCCAGATGGGGAGACCCAGTACTTC. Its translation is CASSPDGETQYF.

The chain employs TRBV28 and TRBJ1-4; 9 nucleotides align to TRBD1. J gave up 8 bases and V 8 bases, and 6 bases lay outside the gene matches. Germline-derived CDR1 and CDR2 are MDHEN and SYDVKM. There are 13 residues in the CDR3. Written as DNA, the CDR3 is TGTGCCAGCCTGGACAGGGGTAGAGAAAAACTGTTTTTT. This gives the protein CASLDRGREKLFF.

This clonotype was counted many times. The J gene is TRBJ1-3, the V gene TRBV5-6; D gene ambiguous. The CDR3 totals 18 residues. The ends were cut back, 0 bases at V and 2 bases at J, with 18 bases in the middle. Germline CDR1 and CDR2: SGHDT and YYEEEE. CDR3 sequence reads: CASSLVLGGAGAGNTIYF. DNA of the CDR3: TGTGCCAGCAGCTTGGTGCTCGGAGGCGCCGGCGCTGGAAACACCATATATTTT. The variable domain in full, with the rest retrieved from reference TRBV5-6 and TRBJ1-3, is DAGVTQSPTHLIKTRGQQVTLRCSPKSGHDTVSWYQQALGQGPQFIFQYYEEEERQRGNFPDRFSGHQFPNYSSELNVNALLLGDSALYLCASSLVLGGAGAGNTIYFGEGSWLTVV.

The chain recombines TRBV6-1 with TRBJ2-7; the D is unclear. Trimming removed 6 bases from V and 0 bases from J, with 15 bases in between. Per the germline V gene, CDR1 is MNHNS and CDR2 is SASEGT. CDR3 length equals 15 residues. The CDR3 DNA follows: TGTGCCAGCAGGACGGACCCCGGGTTCTCCTACGAGCAGTACTTC. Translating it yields CASRTDPGFSYEQYF.

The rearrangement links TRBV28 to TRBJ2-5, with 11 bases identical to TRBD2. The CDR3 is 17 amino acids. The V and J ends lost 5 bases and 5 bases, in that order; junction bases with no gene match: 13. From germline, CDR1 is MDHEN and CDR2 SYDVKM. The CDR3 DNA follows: TGTGCCAGCAGTCCCCGACTAGCGGGAATGAGGCGGGAGACCCAGTACTTC. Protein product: CASSPRLAGMRRETQYF.

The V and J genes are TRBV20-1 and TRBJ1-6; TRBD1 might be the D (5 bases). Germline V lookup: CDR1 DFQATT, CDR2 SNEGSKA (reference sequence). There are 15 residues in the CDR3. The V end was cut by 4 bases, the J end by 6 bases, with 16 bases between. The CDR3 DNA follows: TGCAGTGCTACCGTGGGAGGACACACTAATTCACCCCTCCACTTT. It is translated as CSATVGGHTNSPLHF.

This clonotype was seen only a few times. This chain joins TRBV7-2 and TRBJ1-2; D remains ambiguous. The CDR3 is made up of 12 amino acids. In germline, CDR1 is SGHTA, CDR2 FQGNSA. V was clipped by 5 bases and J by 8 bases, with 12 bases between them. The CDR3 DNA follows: TGTGCCAGCAGCCCCCCCGCTGTAGGCTACACCTTC. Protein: CASSPPAVGYTF.

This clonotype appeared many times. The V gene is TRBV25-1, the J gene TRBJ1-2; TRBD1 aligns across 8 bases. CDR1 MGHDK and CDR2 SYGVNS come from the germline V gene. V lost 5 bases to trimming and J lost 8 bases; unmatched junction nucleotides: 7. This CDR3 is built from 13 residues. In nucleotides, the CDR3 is TGTGCCAGCAGTCAGGACAGGGTAGAGGGCTACACCTTC. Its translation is CASSQDRVEGYTF.